This T cell receptor beta chain was sequenced for a study of CD8 T cells in ankylosing spondylitis. Study findings and constraints: Prior work had noted some motif variants in reactive arthritis blood and synovial fluid. For ankylosing spondylitis blood, a TCR beta motif of 8 or 9 highly homologous variants appeared characteristic. Disease-linked clones bore a CD8+ phenotype and were relatively rare in peripheral blood.

The CDR3 spans 12 residues. V lost 5 bases and J 7 bases, leaving 10 bases between the germline ends. Germline CDR1 and CDR2: SEHNR and FQNEAQ (reference sequence). This clonotype turned up a few times. The antigen remains undetermined. Libraries of TCR beta came from quantitative 5'-RACE with molecular barcodes. TCRdb re-called the 5' RACE reads through MiXCR, storing one row per CDR3 protein. The sample contains 350,000 to 450,000 distinct CDR3 sequences, about 25% of which appear only once. What was sequenced was blood, either unsorted or a sorted T cell fraction (not recorded which). The chain carries TRBV7-9 and TRBJ2-3; D is tentatively TRBD1 or TRBD2 (5 bases each). The clonotype comes from a male donor with ankylosing spondylitis. The CDR3 region is CASSPTGHTQYF. DNA of the CDR3: TGTGCCAGCAGCCCCACGGGGCATACGCAGTATTTT.